A single sample is the source of the 2 T cell receptor beta chains below, sequenced in a study of blood T cell repertoires in COVID-19. Clones were sequenced by immunoSEQ multiplex PCR, and TCRdb holds only the in-frame ones, with some missing. Here the sample spans around 310,000 clones, roughly 90% being singletons. Sequenced input: PBMCs or T cells enriched from blood (not recorded which). The origin of the receptors is a woman aged 40 to 50 who had recovered from COVID-19.

This clone was detected once. This rearrangement joins TRBV28 to TRBJ2-5; 7 bases map to TRBD2. Trimming removed 6 bases from V and 5 bases from J; junction bases left unmatched: 9. The CDR3 runs to 14 residues. Germline V gene sequence: CDR1 MDHEN, CDR2 SYDVKM. CDR3 region: CASSPAGDRETQYF. CDR3 sequence (DNA): TGTGCCAGCAGCCCCGCGGGGGATCGGGAGACCCAGTACTTC.

The V gene is TRBV5-4, the J gene TRBJ1-1; possibly TRBD1 for D (5 bases). The ends were cut back, 4 bases at V and 2 bases at J, with 15 bases in the middle. Looked up from germline, CDR1 is SGHNT and CDR2 is YYREEE (reference sequence). The CDR3 loop spans 15 amino acids. CDR3 sequence reads: CASSPGGTQNTEAFF. In DNA, the CDR3 is TGTGCCAGCAGCCCGGGGGGGACCCAAAACACTGAAGCTTTCTTT.